This is a list of T cell receptor beta chains from one sample in a study of shared clonotypes between healthy human individuals. Clones were sequenced by immunoSEQ multiplex PCR, and TCRdb holds only the in-frame ones, with some missing. The sample has 550,000 to 650,000 clones; approximately 96% are singletons. The specimen sequenced was naive CD8+ T cells sorted from blood. These receptors were obtained from a woman aged 25-40 years in good health. Both conserved end residues are part of each CDR3. The order of the fields is clone size, D gene, V gene, J gene, CDR3 DNA, CDR3 protein. A D gene is named only where the DNA matches it firmly. Size is omitted from some rows. Given values are once, few, many or a class for expanded clones.

-,TRBD1,TRBV4-1,TRBJ1-1,TGCGCCAGCAGCCATTTGGGGAGAAACGGGACAGGACATAACACTGAAGCTTTCTTT,CASSHLGRNGTGHNTEAFF
-,-,TRBV27,TRBJ1-2,TGTGCCAGCGCTTTTAGGGACACTATGTTTCAAACTGGCTACACCTTC,CASAFRDTMFQTGYTF
-,-,TRBV13,TRBJ2-7,TGTGCCAGCAGCTTAATACTAACTTCCTACGAGCAGTACTTC,CASSLILTSYEQYF
-,-,TRBV5-4,TRBJ2-3,TGTGCCAGCAGCTCCGAAAGGACATCTGGGCCGCTTAGCACAGATACGCAGTATTTT,CASSSERTSGPLSTDTQYF
-,-,TRBV28,TRBJ2-7,TGTGCCAGCAGTTTCAGCGGGACAGGATCCTACGAGCAGTACTTC,CASSFSGTGSYEQYF
-,-,TRBV4-1,TRBJ2-7,TGCGCCAGCAGCCAAGATGGACACGAGCAGTACTTC,CASSQDGHEQYF
-,TRBD2,TRBV19,TRBJ2-1,TGTGCCAGTAGTATTGGGACTATTAATGAGCAGTTCTTC,CASSIGTINEQFF
-,-,TRBV6-5,TRBJ2-1,TGTGCCAGCAGTTACGGTCGCAATGAGCAGTTCTTC,CASSYGRNEQFF
-,-,TRBV6-1,TRBJ1-2,TGTGCCAGCAGTGAAACCCGCGGGGGCTACACCTTC,CASSETRGGYTF
-,-,TRBV9,TRBJ2-3,TGTGCCAGCAGCGTAGTTGGGGGGACAGATACGCAGTATTTT,CASSVVGGTDTQYF
-,-,TRBV9,TRBJ2-7,TGTGCCAGCAGCGTAGGGGGGGTTAGCTCCTACGAGCAGTACTTC,CASSVGGVSSYEQYF
-,-,TRBV15,TRBJ1-3,TGTGCCACCAGCAGAGTCGGAGCTGGAAACACCATATATTTT,CATSRVGAGNTIYF
-,-,TRBV6-5,TRBJ2-2,TGTGCCAGCATTAAGTCCCCTCAGGGAGCCGGGGAGCTGTTTTTT,CASIKSPQGAGELFF
-,-,TRBV11-2,TRBJ2-6,TGTGCCAGCAGCTTAGGAGGTGACAACGTCCTGACTTTC,CASSLGGDNVLTF
-,TRBD1,TRBV28,TRBJ2-7,TGTGCCAGCACTTCGACAGGGCACACCTCCTACGAGCAGTACTTC,CASTSTGHTSYEQYF
-,TRBD2,TRBV2,TRBJ2-3,TGTGCCAGCAGTGGCCTCATGGCGGGGGGGGATTGGGATACGCAGTATTTT,CASSGLMAGGDWDTQYF
-,-,TRBV19,TRBJ2-1,TGTGCCAGTAGTATCCGGGGTGAGCAGTTCTTC,CASSIRGEQFF
-,-,TRBV4-1,TRBJ1-5,TGCGCCAGCAGCCAAGAGGAATATAGCAATCAGCCCCAGCATTTT,CASSQEEYSNQPQHF
-,TRBD1,TRBV4-1,TRBJ2-7,TGCGCCAGCAGCCAAGAAAACAGGGGCTACGAGCAGTACTTC,CASSQENRGYEQYF
-,-,TRBV19,TRBJ2-7,TGTGCCAGTAGTTCAGGGCTCTCCTACGAGCAGTACTTC,CASSSGLSYEQYF
-,-,TRBV7-9,TRBJ1-2,TGTGCCAGCAGCGGGACGGACAAAATCGATGGCTACACCTTC,CASSGTDKIDGYTF
once,-,TRBV28,TRBJ1-1,TGTGCCAGCAGTTTGACGGGCGGCGAAGCTTTCTTT,CASSLTGGEAFF
-,TRBD2,TRBV7-2,TRBJ2-3,TGTGCCAGCAGCCCCCGTATGGGGAGCGGGGAGAGGTATACGCAGTATTTT,CASSPRMGSGERYTQYF
-,TRBD2,TRBV19,TRBJ2-1,TGTGCCAGTAGTATGGGGACTAGCGGGAGGATAAACAATGAGCAGTTCTTC,CASSMGTSGRINNEQFF
-,-,TRBV6-1,TRBJ2-1,TGTGCCAGCAGTGGTTATTCTCGGGAGTCCTACAATGAGCAGTTCTTC,CASSGYSRESYNEQFF
once,TRBD2,TRBV9,TRBJ2-3,TGTGCCAGCAGCTCCAGGACTAGCGGGCAGCAAGATACGCAGTATTTT,CASSSRTSGQQDTQYF
-,TRBD1,TRBV27,TRBJ2-4,TGTGCCAGCAGTTTAATATTAGGGACAGGGGACAAAAACATTCAGTACTTC,CASSLILGTGDKNIQYF
-,-,TRBV28,TRBJ1-3,TGTGCCAGCAGTTTGTCACCCGGGAATATTTATGGAAACACCATATATTTT,CASSLSPGNIYGNTIYF
-,-,TRBV9,TRBJ1-1,TGTGCCAGCAGCGTAGGAGGGTTCGTGGGCACTGAAGCTTTCTTT,CASSVGGFVGTEAFF
-,-,TRBV28,TRBJ1-2,TGTGCCAGCAGTCTAGTTAGTAACTATGGCTACACCTTC,CASSLVSNYGYTF
-,TRBD2,TRBV5-5,TRBJ2-7,TGTGCCAGCAGCTACGAGCGGGAACCTCCCTACGAGCAGTACTTC,CASSYEREPPYEQYF
-,-,TRBV25-1,TRBJ2-7,TGTGCCAGCAGTGAATGGGGCGAGGCCTACGAGCAGTACTTC,CASSEWGEAYEQYF
-,-,TRBV7-3,TRBJ2-2,TGTGCCAGCAGCTTAGCGGGCGCCGGGGAGCTGTTTTTT,CASSLAGAGELFF
-,-,TRBV5-4,TRBJ2-7,TGTGCCAGCAGCTTAGCATTGCCCGGGACGGTTAAGAGGTACGAGCAGTACTTC,CASSLALPGTVKRYEQYF
-,TRBD1,TRBV13,TRBJ1-2,TGTGCCAGCAGCTTAGAACAGGGGGAACCCTATGGCTACACCTTC,CASSLEQGEPYGYTF
-,-,TRBV6-5,TRBJ1-4,TGTGCCAGCAGTCCTACACAGGGCCTTAATGAAAAACTGTTTTTT,CASSPTQGLNEKLFF
-,TRBD2,TRBV28,TRBJ2-7,TGTGCCAGCAGTTTAGCGGGAGGAGACGACGAGCAGTACTTC,CASSLAGGDDEQYF
-,TRBD1,TRBV28,TRBJ2-7,TGTGCCAGCACCCTGCCCGGTCTCGGGACAGAGGTGTACGAGCAGTACTTC,CASTLPGLGTEVYEQYF
-,-,TRBV29-1,TRBJ2-3,TGCAGCGTAATCGCTGGGATCACAGATACGCAGTATTTT,CSVIAGITDTQYF
-,-,TRBV28,TRBJ2-7,TGTGCCAGCGGAGAAGAACGGGGGAGTTTC,CASGEERGSF
-,TRBD2,TRBV9,TRBJ2-3,TGTGCCAGCAGCCCCTTTGCGGGAGGAGACACGCAGTATTTT,CASSPFAGGDTQYF
-,-,TRBV5-4,TRBJ2-1,TGTGCCAGCCGTGGGGCTCCTACTACAGGTGAGCAGTTCTTC,CASRGAPTTGEQFF
-,TRBD1,TRBV7-6,TRBJ2-7,TGTGCCAGCAGCCCCATTCCAGGGGGATCTGGCGAGCAGTACTTC,CASSPIPGGSGEQYF
-,-,TRBV15,TRBJ1-5,TGTGCCACCAGCATAACAGCCAATCAGCCCCAGCATTTT,CATSITANQPQHF
-,TRBD2,TRBV6-4,TRBJ2-7,TGTGCCAGCAGCGAAAGACTAGCGGGAGTGAGCGAGCAGTACTTC,CASSERLAGVSEQYF
-,-,TRBV30,TRBJ2-7,TGTGCCTGGAGTAGAGCGGGCAGCTCCTACGAGCAGTACTTC,CAWSRAGSSYEQYF